A selection of T cell receptor beta chains follows, all from one sample in a study of blood T cell repertoires in COVID-19. Some clones are missing from TCRdb's copy, which holds only in-frame ones; the method was immunoSEQ multiplex PCR. The sample includes more than 250,000 clones, around 86% of them seen just once. The sequenced sample was peripheral blood. All receptors derive from a man aged 50-60 years with active or convalescent COVID-19. CDR3s include the opening cysteine and the closing phenylalanine or tryptophan. Each record gives: clone size, V gene, J gene, D gene, CDR3 DNA, CDR3 protein. A D gene is named only where the DNA matches it firmly. Only some rows state a clone size, as once, few, many or a class for expanded clones.

.,TRBV7-9,TRBJ1-1,TRBD1,TGTGCCAGCAAAATAGGGGGCCTGAACACTGAAGCTTTCTTT,CASKIGGLNTEAFF
.,TRBV24-1,TRBJ2-3,TRBD2,TGTGCCACCAGTGACCCCCCTAGCGGGGCAGATACGCAGTATTTT,CATSDPPSGADTQYF
.,TRBV11-2,TRBJ2-5,.,TGTGCCAGCAGCCGAGGTACTAGTTCCCAAGAGACCCAGTACTTC,CASSRGTSSQETQYF
.,TRBV30,TRBJ1-3,.,TGTGCCTGGAGGGAAGGCACGGGCTCTGGAAACACCATATATTTT,CAWREGTGSGNTIYF
.,TRBV5-1,TRBJ1-2,.,TGCGCCAGCAGCTTGGACGGCGGGAACTATGGCTACACCTTC,CASSLDGGNYGYTF
.,TRBV5-1,TRBJ1-1,.,TGCGCCAGCAGCGCCGGGACTCCGAACACTGAAGCTTTCTTT,CASSAGTPNTEAFF
.,TRBV2,TRBJ1-6,.,TGTGCCAGCAGTCTTGGGAGCTCCTATAATTCACCCCTCCACTTT,CASSLGSSYNSPLHF
.,TRBV2,TRBJ2-1,TRBD2,TGTGCCAGCAGTGCTCGGGAGGAGGACGAGCAGTTCTTC,CASSAREEDEQFF
.,TRBV15,TRBJ2-7,TRBD1,TGTGCCACCGCCCGGGACAGGGGGCAGTACGAGCAGTACTTC,CATARDRGQYEQYF
.,TRBV11-2,TRBJ2-1,.,TGTGCCAGCAGCCACAGCCCCGGGAGCTCCTACAATGAGCAGTTCTTC,CASSHSPGSSYNEQFF
once,TRBV28,TRBJ2-3,.,TGTGCCAGCAGTGTAATAACAGGGGGGACTACCGGCGATACGCAGTATTTT,CASSVITGGTTGDTQYF
.,TRBV6-5,TRBJ1-6,.,TGTGCCAGCAGTTTGAAGATGAGCTCCTATAATTCACCCCTCCACTTT,CASSLKMSSYNSPLHF
few,TRBV19,TRBJ1-2,.,TGTGCCAGTAGTATGGTTGGCGGGGGCTACACCTTC,CASSMVGGGYTF
.,TRBV5-5,TRBJ2-7,.,TGTGCCAGCAGCTTGGAGGAGTACGAGCAGTACTTC,CASSLEEYEQYF
.,TRBV7-8,TRBJ1-5,.,TGTGCCACCGGAGGACGGAACAATCAGCCCCAGCATTTT,CATGGRNNQPQHF
.,TRBV2,TRBJ1-5,.,TGTGCCAGCAGTGAACAATCAGGGAGGTCTCAGCCCCAGCATTTT,CASSEQSGRSQPQHF
.,TRBV7-2,TRBJ1-5,.,TGTGCCAGCAGCTTTGGGGGCCCGGAGCCCCAGCATTTT,CASSFGGPEPQHF
.,TRBV19,TRBJ2-1,TRBD2,TGTGCCAGTAGGGACGGGACGGGGGGCTCCTACAATGAGCAGTTCTTC,CASRDGTGGSYNEQFF
.,TRBV6-5,TRBJ2-7,.,TGTGCCAGCAGTCCTCAGGAGGTCTCCTACGAGCAGTACTTC,CASSPQEVSYEQYF
.,TRBV5-6,TRBJ2-5,TRBD2,TGTGCCAGCAGCTTGTATAGCGGGGGGGTCGGAGAGACCCAGTACTTC,CASSLYSGGVGETQYF
.,TRBV6-2/TRBV6-3,TRBJ1-4,.,TGTGCCAGCAGTTACGGGACATCGGCTAATGAAAAACTGTTTTTT,CASSYGTSANEKLFF
.,TRBV2,TRBJ2-3,.,TGTGCCAGCTCCCTGGGGAGTACAGGGTACACAGATACGCAGTATTTT,CASSLGSTGYTDTQYF
.,TRBV4-3,TRBJ1-2,TRBD1,TGCGCCAGCAGCCAAACAGGGGCGGCAGGTCATGGCTACACCTTC,CASSQTGAAGHGYTF
once,TRBV4-2,TRBJ2-7,.,TGTGCCAGCAGCCAAGACAGTTTTTCAGCCTACGAGCAGTACTTC,CASSQDSFSAYEQYF
once,TRBV24-1,TRBJ2-3,.,TGTGCCACCAGTGATTTGCGAGCAGGGGGGAGAGATACGCAGTATTTT,CATSDLRAGGRDTQYF
.,TRBV4-3,TRBJ1-1,.,TGCGCCAGCAGCCAAGCCGGGGTTTGGACTGAAGCTTTCTTT,CASSQAGVWTEAFF
.,TRBV4-2,TRBJ2-1,TRBD1,TGTGCCAGCAGCCAGGAAACAGGGGGTAGAAGCGATGAGCAGTTCTTC,CASSQETGGRSDEQFF
once,TRBV7-9,TRBJ1-5,.,TGTGCCAGCAGCTCCACAGGGAATCAGCCCCAGCATTTT,CASSSTGNQPQHF
.,TRBV6-2/TRBV6-3,TRBJ2-7,.,TGTGCCAGCAGTTACTCACCAATGCCTGTGGCTCCCTACGAGCAGTACTTC,CASSYSPMPVAPYEQYF
once,TRBV28,TRBJ1-4,.,TGTGCCGGGATGGGGACCGGGAGTAATGAAAAACTGTTTTTT,CAGMGTGSNEKLFF
.,TRBV10-2,TRBJ1-2,.,TGCGCCAGCAGTGACGACAGGCGCTACTATGGCTACACCTTC,CASSDDRRYYGYTF
once,TRBV19,TRBJ2-1,.,TGTGCCAGTAGTATCCAGGGGGGTACCTACAATGAGCAGTTCTTC,CASSIQGGTYNEQFF
.,TRBV24-1,TRBJ2-3,TRBD2,TGTGCCACCAGTGACTCCGGGACTAGCTTGGATACGCAGTATTTT,CATSDSGTSLDTQYF
.,TRBV7-6,TRBJ2-5,TRBD1,TGTGCCAGCAGCACCGGGACAGGGTACCAAGAGACCCAGTACTTC,CASSTGTGYQETQYF
.,TRBV28,TRBJ1-6,.,TGTGCCAGCAGGGTCCTGCAGGGCCCTAATTCACCCCTCCACTTT,CASRVLQGPNSPLHF
.,TRBV5-5,TRBJ1-3,.,TGTGCCAGCAGCTTGGGGGACTTCTCTGGAAACACCATATATTTT,CASSLGDFSGNTIYF
.,TRBV7-9,TRBJ2-1,.,TGTGCCAGCAGCTCCCAGCCTGTGGCGGGGGAGCAGTTCTTC,CASSSQPVAGEQFF
.,TRBV19,TRBJ2-1,.,TGTGCCAGTAGTATGCTGGGAGTGCCCTACAATGAGCAGTTCTTC,CASSMLGVPYNEQFF
.,TRBV5-1,TRBJ2-7,TRBD2,TGCGCCAGCAGCCCTAGCGGGAGCGGCTACGAGCAGTACTTC,CASSPSGSGYEQYF
few,TRBV28,TRBJ1-1,TRBD1,TGTGCCAGCAGAATACCGGGACAGGCGGACACTGAAGCTTTCTTT,CASRIPGQADTEAFF
once,TRBV4-3,TRBJ1-5,.,TGCGCCAGCAGCCAGACATCGGGAGGGGATAATCAGCCCCAGCATTTT,CASSQTSGGDNQPQHF
.,TRBV19,TRBJ1-5,.,TGTGCCAGTAGTATAGATCCAGGCAGGTTCGGTCAGCCCCAGCATTTT,CASSIDPGRFGQPQHF
.,TRBV30,TRBJ2-7,TRBD1,TGTGCCTGGAGTACCGGGACAGGGGGCTCCTACGAGCAGTACTTC,CAWSTGTGGSYEQYF
once,TRBV2,TRBJ1-5,.,TGTGCCAGCAGTGGGGGGACATATAGCAATCAGCCCCAGCATTTT,CASSGGTYSNQPQHF
.,TRBV5-1,TRBJ2-2,.,TGCGCCAGCTCGGGGGACGGGGAGCTGTTTTTT,CASSGDGELFF
.,TRBV5-1,TRBJ1-1,.,TGCGCCAGCAGGCGGCAGGGCGTGGGTACTGAAGCTTTCTTT,CASRRQGVGTEAFF
.,TRBV5-4,TRBJ1-2,TRBD1,TGTGCCAGCAGCTCGAGGACAGGGGAGGACTATGGCTACACCTTC,CASSSRTGEDYGYTF
.,TRBV28,TRBJ2-7,.,TGTGCCAGCAGTCAAATCGACAAAGTATACGAGCAGTACTTC,CASSQIDKVYEQYF
.,TRBV4-1,TRBJ1-2,.,TGCGCCAGCAGCCGCCGACAGGACCTCAACTATGGCTACACCTTC,CASSRRQDLNYGYTF
few,TRBV20-1,TRBJ2-7,.,TGCAGTGCTAGGGGCGATTACGAGCAGTACTTC,CSARGDYEQYF
.,TRBV19,TRBJ1-1,.,TGTGCCACCCGAAGGGGTGGGGACACTGAAGCTTTCTTT,CATRRGGDTEAFF
.,TRBV5-6,TRBJ1-5,TRBD1,TGTGCCAGCAGCTGGGGGTCAGGGGCCCAGGGGGAGCCCCAGCATTTT,CASSWGSGAQGEPQHF
once,TRBV18,TRBJ2-7,.,TGTGCCAGCTCACCTCCGAACAGGGCGTCCTACTACGAGCAGTACTTC,CASSPPNRASYYEQYF
.,TRBV3-1/TRBV3-2,TRBJ1-1,.,TGTGCCAGCAGCCAAGCGGGGGGCTACGCTGAAGCTTTCTTT,CASSQAGGYAEAFF
.,TRBV27,TRBJ1-2,.,TGTGCCAGCAGAAGAGGGGGGGGCCTTGACTATGGCTACACCTTC,CASRRGGGLDYGYTF